Listed here are 29 T cell receptor beta chains from one sample, sequenced in a study of shared T cell receptors in the human thymus. Clones were read by immunoSEQ multiplex PCR, and TCRdb kept only the in-frame ones, dropping some. The data hold hundreds of thousands of clones, with 70% to 90% observed a single time. A further study also used this sample, focusing on human thymus T cells.

Sequenced material: thymocytes. These receptors originate from a girl in the first two years of life with a congenital heart defect.

This clone was seen a few times. V is TRBV4-2 and J is TRBJ2-1; 7 bases agree with TRBD2. CDR3 size: 18 residues. Unmatched junction bases numbered 10, after V lost 0 bases and J lost 2 bases. Germline-derived CDR1 and CDR2 are LGHNA and YNFKEQ. CDR3 sequence: CASSQDRVGGKAYNEQFF. CDR3 in DNA: TGTGCCAGCAGCCAAGATCGGGTGGGGGGGAAAGCCTACAATGAGCAGTTCTTC.

The rearrangement links TRBV6-1 to TRBJ1-5, with D perhaps matching TRBD1 (6 bases). V gave up 10 bases and J gave up 7 bases, with 20 bases separating them. The CDR3 extends over 14 amino acids. Per the germline V gene, CDR1 is MNHNS and CDR2 is SASEGT. CDR3 coding DNA: TGTGCCATCGGGTTAAGGGGGTCCACCCAGCCCCAGCATTTT. This gives the protein CAIGLRGSTQPQHF.

V usage is TRBV11-2 and J usage is TRBJ1-5, with D tentatively TRBD1 (5 bases). This CDR3 comprises 16 residues. Trimming took 7 bases from V and 3 from J, leaving 19 bases between them. CDR1 and CDR2 (germline): SGHAT, FQNNGV. As DNA, the CDR3 is TGTGCCAGCAACTCGGGCCAAGACAGACACAATCAGCCCCAGCATTTT. Its translation is CASNSGQDRHNQPQHF.

The chain couples TRBV5-1 to TRBJ2-1; D is perhaps TRBD2 (6 bases). CDR1 SGHRS and CDR2 YFSETQ come from the germline V gene. This CDR3 comprises 15 residues. V was cut by 3 bases and J by 2 bases, with 12 bases left in between. CDR3 residues: CASSWEAPAYNEQFF. CDR3 nucleotides: TGCGCCAGCAGCTGGGAGGCCCCCGCCTACAATGAGCAGTTCTTC.

V gene TRBV15 combines with J gene TRBJ2-3; tentatively, D is TRBD2 (5 bases). Per germline, CDR1 LNHNV and CDR2 YYDKDF (reference sequence). V lost 3 bases and J lost 0, with 16 bases in between. The CDR3 has 17 amino acids. The CDR3 loop is CATSRRDRWLSTDTQYF. The CDR3 DNA reads as TGTGCCACCAGCAGGAGGGATAGATGGTTGAGCACAGATACGCAGTATTTT.

The chain is built from TRBV19 and TRBJ2-7; weak D call: TRBD1 (5 bases). The CDR3 loop spans 12 amino acids. CDR1 is LNHDA, CDR2 SQIVND, per germline (reference sequence). The V end lost 9 bases, the J end lost 3 bases, and 12 bases lay between the germline ends. CDR3 sequence reads: CASRQPGYEQYF. The CDR3, as DNA: TGTGCCAGCAGACAGCCCGGCTACGAGCAGTACTTC.

The chain combines TRBV25-1 with TRBJ2-7, with a possible D match to TRBD1 (6 bases). Trimming shortened V by 6 bases and J by 3 bases, and 21 bases separated the two germline ends. This CDR3 is 16 amino acids long. Germline V gene lookup returns CDR1 MGHDK and CDR2 SYGVNS. The CDR3 spells CASRPTQPTGSYEQYF. The CDR3, as DNA: TGTGCCAGCAGACCAACCCAACCCACAGGGAGCTACGAGCAGTACTTC.

The chain has TRBV9 and TRBJ2-3; 7 positions agree with TRBD1. This CDR3 is 17 amino acids long. The trim removed 4 bases at V and 0 bases at J, leaving 11 bases unmatched. Per germline, CDR1 SGDLS and CDR2 YYNGEE. CDR3: CASSQNRDSYSTDTQYF. CDR3 DNA: TGTGCCAGCAGCCAAAACAGGGACAGCTATAGCACAGATACGCAGTATTTT.

The rearrangement joins TRBV7-9 to TRBJ2-5, with D perhaps matching TRBD1 (6 bases). The V and J ends lost 0 bases and 5 bases respectively, with 22 bases between them. This CDR3 spans 18 amino acids. Germline V gives CDR1 SEHNR, CDR2 FQNEAQ (reference sequence). CDR3 sequence reads: CASSLARVDRAGLETQYF. The CDR3 nucleotides read TGTGCCAGCAGCTTAGCCAGGGTGGACAGAGCTGGGTTGGAGACCCAGTACTTC.

This chain uses TRBV13 with TRBJ1-1, with 7 bases lining up with TRBD1. V was clipped by 0 bases and J by 4 bases; unmatched bases: 5. The CDR3 is made up of 15 amino acids. Looked up from germline, CDR1 is PRHDT and CDR2 is FYEKMQ (reference sequence). For the CDR3, the DNA is TGTGCCAGCAGCTTAGGTAGACAGGGACCCACTGAAGCTTTCTTT. It is translated as CASSLGRQGPTEAFF.

The CDR3 sequence is CASSRGEKLFF. For the CDR3, the DNA is TGTGCCAGCAGCCGGGGGGAAAAACTGTTTTTT. This chain connects TRBV5-4 to TRBJ1-4, with D perhaps matching TRBD1 (5 bases). V lost 4 bases and J lost 8, with 6 bases in between. This CDR3 is built from 11 residues. Germline CDR1 SGHNT, CDR2 YYREEE (reference sequence).

The chain joins TRBV5-6 to TRBJ2-7; D perhaps matches TRBD1 (6 bases). The V and J ends lost 2 bases and 3 bases respectively, with 12 bases between them. Per germline, CDR1 SGHDT and CDR2 YYEEEE. The length of the CDR3 is 14 residues. The CDR3 sequence is CASSFGDTNYEQYF. The CDR3 region has the DNA TGTGCCAGCAGCTTCGGGGACACGAACTACGAGCAGTACTTC.

This clone was picked up one time. This chain links TRBV6-6 with TRBJ1-2, with TRBD1 matching 7 bases. This CDR3 has 16 residues. Per germline, CDR1 MNHNY and CDR2 SVGAGI (reference sequence). Losses at the gene ends were 6 bases for V and 0 bases for J; bases not matched to a gene: 10. The CDR3 nucleotides read TGTGCCAGCAGCCGACCGGGACAGTCCTCTAACTATGGCTACACCTTC. This gives the protein CASSRPGQSSNYGYTF.

The J gene is TRBJ1-4, the V gene TRBV13; 8 bases are a match to TRBD1. The V and J ends lost 5 bases and 0 bases, in that order; junction bases with no gene match: 5. Germline V gene lookup returns CDR1 PRHDT and CDR2 FYEKMQ (reference sequence). The CDR3 totals 16 residues. This CDR3 reads CASSQDRAATNEKLFF. CDR3 bases: TGTGCCAGCAGCCAGGACAGGGCTGCAACTAATGAAAAACTGTTTTTT.

This chain links TRBV7-9 with TRBJ1-6; TRBD1 agrees at 8 bases. J lost 6 bases, V lost 3 bases, and 10 bases had no gene match. Germline CDR1 SEHNR, CDR2 FQNEAQ (reference sequence). This CDR3 is built from 17 residues. The CDR3 sequence: CASSFGDRLLPNSPLHF. The CDR3 region has the DNA TGTGCCAGCAGCTTCGGGGACAGGCTACTCCCTAATTCACCCCTCCACTTT.

The chain has TRBV27 and TRBJ1-1; 9 nucleotides line up with TRBD1. The CDR3 sequence is 14 residues long. V shed 4 bases, J shed 4 bases, and the junction held 4 bases outside the gene matches. Germline V gives CDR1 MNHEY, CDR2 SMNVEV (reference sequence). Here the CDR3 DNA reads TGTGCCAGCAGTTCTGACAGGGGGGGCACTGAAGCTTTCTTT. Translating gives CASSSDRGGTEAFF.

The chain carries TRBV5-3 and TRBJ2-5; D ambiguous. TRBV5-3 is sorted into the ORF group, with uncertain function. Trimming took 3 bases from V and 5 from J, leaving 8 bases between them. The CDR3 spans 12 residues. In DNA form, the CDR3 reads TGTGCCAGAAGCTGCAATCGGGAGACCCAGTACTTC. Its translation: CARSCNRETQYF.

The DNA for the CDR3 is TGTGCCAGCAGTAGGGCCCCGGGACAGTGGGATGTTGCCAAAAACATTCAGTACTTC. It translates to CASSRAPGQWDVAKNIQYF. The genes are TRBV28 and TRBJ2-4, with 7 bases that match TRBD1. Germline V CDR1 and CDR2: MDHEN, SYDVKM. The CDR3 sequence is 19 residues long. The ends lost 5 bases at V and 1 base at J; junction bases unmatched: 17. The full variable domain, completed using reference TRBV28 and TRBJ2-4, is DVKVTQSSRYLVKRTGEKVFLECVQDMDHENMFWYRQDPGLGLRLIYFSYDVKMKEKGDIPEGYSVSREKKERFSLILESASTNQTSMYLCASSRAPGQWDVAKNIQYFGAGTRLSVL.

The genes are TRBV6-1 and TRBJ1-4, with D unresolved. The V gene's germline CDR1 is MNHNS and CDR2 SASEGT. The CDR3 has 17 amino acids. The germline V and J ends were trimmed by 2 bases and 7 bases, with 20 bases remaining between them. The CDR3 DNA reads TGTGCCAGCAGTGAAATTCCCAGGACTGTCACGGGTGAAAAACTGTTTTTT. Translated: CASSEIPRTVTGEKLFF.

V gene TRBV6-5 combines with J gene TRBJ1-2; D unresolved. CDR1 and CDR2 from the germline V gene are MNHEY and SVGAGI. The CDR3 covers 13 residues. V was trimmed by 6 bases and J by 4 bases, leaving 12 bases between them. The CDR3 loop reads CASSRGSSYGYTF. The CDR3 bases are TGTGCCAGCAGCCGCGGGTCGAGCTATGGCTACACCTTC.

V gene TRBV6-5 combines with J gene TRBJ1-2, with a possible D match to TRBD1 (5 bases). The V gene lost 4 bases and the J gene lost 4 bases, with 10 bases spanning the gap. Per germline, CDR1 MNHEY and CDR2 SVGAGI. The CDR3 length is 13 residues. In nucleotides, the CDR3 is TGTGCCAGCAGTTCCGGGACTTCCTATGGCTACACCTTC. It encodes CASSSGTSYGYTF.

The chain joins TRBV10-3 to TRBJ1-1; no clear D gene. Trimming took off 4 bases at V and 6 bases at J, with 9 bases between the two ends. Germline CDR1 reads ENHRY; CDR2 reads SYGVKD. CDR3 length equals 12 residues. The CDR3 DNA follows: TGTGCCATCAGTGCATACAGACCTGAAGCTTTCTTT. Protein sequence: CAISAYRPEAFF.

CDR3 sequence reads: CASSQERPSGKADTQYF. In DNA form, the CDR3 reads TGCGCCAGCAGCCAAGAACGGCCCAGCGGGAAAGCAGATACGCAGTATTTT. The chain recombines TRBV4-1 with TRBJ2-3; 7 bases fit TRBD2. V lost 0 bases and J lost 4; bases outside the gene matches: 10. The germline V gene has CDR1 MGHRA and CDR2 YSYEKL. The CDR3 runs 17 residues.

The chain links TRBV10-3 to TRBJ1-1, with 7 bases identical to TRBD1. The CDR3 has 14 amino acids. Germline V gives CDR1 ENHRY, CDR2 SYGVKD. V was clipped by 2 bases and J by 14 bases; unmatched bases: 14. The CDR3 sequence is CAISEPGTAARSFF. CDR3 DNA sequence: TGTGCCATCAGTGAGCCTGGGACAGCGGCTAGGAGCTTCTTT.

This sequence joins TRBV6-5 and TRBJ2-5; maybe TRBD2 (7 bases). Looked up from germline, CDR1 is MNHEY and CDR2 is SVGAGI. The CDR3 consists of 16 residues. With 2 bases removed from V and 5 bases from J, the gap between germline ends came to 18 bases. In nucleotides, the CDR3 is TGTGCCAGCAGTTACCAAGGGGGGGAAGGTACGGAGACCCAGTACTTC. Protein sequence: CASSYQGGEGTETQYF.

The J gene is TRBJ1-2, the V gene TRBV5-6; D is perhaps TRBD1 (6 bases). From germline, CDR1 is SGHDT and CDR2 YYEEEE. The CDR3 is made up of 15 amino acids. V was cut by 1 base and J by 1 base, with 11 bases left in between. The chain's CDR3 is CASSLFRTDNYGYTF. The CDR3 nucleotides read TGTGCCAGCAGCTTGTTTCGGACAGATAACTATGGCTACACCTTC.

This clone appeared once. This chain uses TRBV7-9 with TRBJ1-2; 9 bases map to TRBD1. The CDR3 extends over 13 amino acids. The V gene's germline CDR1 is SEHNR and CDR2 FQNEAQ (reference sequence). Trimming at V came to 9 bases and at J to 6 bases, leaving 8 bases not matched to a gene. The CDR3 coding sequence is TGTGCCAGTATCCGGGACAGGGAAGATGGCTACACCTTC. It specifies CASIRDREDGYTF.

The chain links TRBV6-7 to TRBJ2-4; 8 bases are a match to TRBD1. TRBV6-7 is recorded as an ORF, its role being uncertain. The CDR3 covers 18 residues. V lost 0 bases, J lost 0 bases, and 7 bases stayed unmatched. The CDR3 region is CASSYSRDRLIAKNIQYF. The CDR3 region has the DNA TGTGCCAGCAGTTACTCGAGGGACAGGTTAATAGCCAAAAACATTCAGTACTTC.

The rearrangement uses TRBV28 and TRBJ2-7; maybe TRBD2 (5 bases). Per germline, CDR1 MDHEN and CDR2 SYDVKM. The ends were cut back, 5 bases at V and 3 bases at J, with 14 bases in the middle. This CDR3 is 14 amino acids long. CDR3 nucleotides: TGTGCCAGCAGTATTCATTCCGGGATCTACGAGCAGTACTTC. Encoded protein: CASSIHSGIYEQYF.